This T cell receptor (beta chain) was documented in a study of a mutant IDH1 vaccine in newly diagnosed glioma. Study-level information: Treated patients had a mean age of around 40 years and a sex split that was around 62% male and 37.5% female. Visit V12 happened at week 35; visit V13 happened at week 47.

CDR3 length equals 19 residues. V trimming: 5 bases; J trimming: 2 bases; junction bases outside the gene matches: 18. Germline V lookup: CDR1 MGHRA, CDR2 YSYEKL. The assay was immunoSEQ multiplex PCR, and TCRdb's table has in-frame clones only and misses some. In the table there are 60,000 or so clones, around four fifths of which are singletons. As to time point: week 35, safety follow-up. Doses comprised 300 ug of mutant IDH1 20-mer peptide each, plus topical imiquimod. Diagnosis in the donors showed new WHO grade 3 or 4 astrocytomas that were IDH1-mutant and ATRX-lost. A remark on this clone: Its antigen is currently unknown.

The sample here was PBMCs, taken from a glioma patient whose treatment included an IDH1 peptide vaccine. The chain combines TRBV4-1 with TRBJ2-3; the match to TRBD2 covers 8 bases. This TCR was recovered from a man in his thirties or forties with glioma. The CDR3: CASSGKMGQREYLTDTQYF. CDR3 bases: TGCGCCAGCAGCGGAAAGATGGGCCAGCGGGAGTACCTCACAGATACGCAGTATTTT.